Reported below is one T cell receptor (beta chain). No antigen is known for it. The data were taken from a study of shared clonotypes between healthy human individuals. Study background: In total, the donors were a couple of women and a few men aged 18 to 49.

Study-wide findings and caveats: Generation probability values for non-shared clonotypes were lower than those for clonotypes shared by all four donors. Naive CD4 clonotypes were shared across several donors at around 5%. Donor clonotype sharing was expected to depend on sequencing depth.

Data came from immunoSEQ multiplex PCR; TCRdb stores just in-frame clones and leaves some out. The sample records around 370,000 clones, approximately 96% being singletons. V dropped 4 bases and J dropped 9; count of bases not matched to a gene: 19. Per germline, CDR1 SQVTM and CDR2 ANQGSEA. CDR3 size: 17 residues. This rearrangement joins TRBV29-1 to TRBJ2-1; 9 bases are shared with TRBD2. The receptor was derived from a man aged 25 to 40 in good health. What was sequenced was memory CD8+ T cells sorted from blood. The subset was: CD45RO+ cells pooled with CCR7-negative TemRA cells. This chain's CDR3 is CSVAGGSGSRGLREQFF. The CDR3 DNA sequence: TGCAGCGTTGCGGGGGGTAGCGGGAGCCGGGGACTCCGTGAGCAGTTCTTC.